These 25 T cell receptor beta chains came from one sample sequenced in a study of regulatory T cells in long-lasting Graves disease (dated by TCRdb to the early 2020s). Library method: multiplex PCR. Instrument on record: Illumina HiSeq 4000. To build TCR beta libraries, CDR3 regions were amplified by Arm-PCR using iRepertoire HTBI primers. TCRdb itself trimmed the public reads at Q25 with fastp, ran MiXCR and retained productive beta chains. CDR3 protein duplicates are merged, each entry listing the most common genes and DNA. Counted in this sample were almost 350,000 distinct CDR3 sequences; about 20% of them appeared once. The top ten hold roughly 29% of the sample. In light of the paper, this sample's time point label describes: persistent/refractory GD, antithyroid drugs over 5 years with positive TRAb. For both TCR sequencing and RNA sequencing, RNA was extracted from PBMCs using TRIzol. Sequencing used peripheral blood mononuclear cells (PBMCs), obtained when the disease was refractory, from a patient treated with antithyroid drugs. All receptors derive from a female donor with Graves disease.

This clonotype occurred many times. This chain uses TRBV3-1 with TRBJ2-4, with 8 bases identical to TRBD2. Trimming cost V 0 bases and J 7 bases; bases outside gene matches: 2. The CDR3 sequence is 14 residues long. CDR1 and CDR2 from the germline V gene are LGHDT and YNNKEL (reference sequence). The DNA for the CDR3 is TGTGCCAGCAGCCAAGATGCGGGAGGTAACATTCAGTACTTC. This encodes CASSQDAGGNIQYF.

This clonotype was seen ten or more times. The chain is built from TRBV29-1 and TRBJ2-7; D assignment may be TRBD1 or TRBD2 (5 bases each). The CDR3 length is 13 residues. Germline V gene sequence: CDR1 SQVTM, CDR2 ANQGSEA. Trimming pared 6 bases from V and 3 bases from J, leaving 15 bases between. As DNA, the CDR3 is TGCAGCGTGGCCGATGGGACCGTCTACGAGCAGTACTTC. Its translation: CSVADGTVYEQYF.

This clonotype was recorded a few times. In DNA, the CDR3 is TGTGCCACCAGCAGAGTGGAGACAGGGAAGGTCCCAGAGACCCAGTACTTC. Translation gives CATSRVETGKVPETQYF. The J gene is TRBJ2-5, the V gene TRBV15; TRBD1 agrees at 7 bases. V trimming: 1 base; J trimming: 4 bases; junction bases outside the gene matches: 12. CDR3 length: 17 amino acids. The germline CDR1 and CDR2 sequences are LNHNV and YYDKDF (reference sequence).

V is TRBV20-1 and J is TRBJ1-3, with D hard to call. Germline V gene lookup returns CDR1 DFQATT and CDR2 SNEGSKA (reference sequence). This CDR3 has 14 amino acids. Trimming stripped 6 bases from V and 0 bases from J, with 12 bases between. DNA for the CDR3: TGCAGTGCAACGGACGGGAGCTCTGGAAACACCATATATTTT. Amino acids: CSATDGSSGNTIYF.

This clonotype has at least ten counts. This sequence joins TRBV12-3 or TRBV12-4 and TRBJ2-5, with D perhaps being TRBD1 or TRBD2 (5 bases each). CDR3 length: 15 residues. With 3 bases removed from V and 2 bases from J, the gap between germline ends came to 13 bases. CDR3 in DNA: TGTGCCAGCAGTTTGGGACGTGCCGTTCAAGAGACCCAGTACTTC. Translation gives CASSLGRAVQETQYF.

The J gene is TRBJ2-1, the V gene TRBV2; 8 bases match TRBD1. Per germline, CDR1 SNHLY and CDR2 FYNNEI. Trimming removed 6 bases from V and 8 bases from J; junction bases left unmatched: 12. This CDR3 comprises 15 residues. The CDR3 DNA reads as TGTGCCAGCAGCTTTGGGGCGACAGGGGTGGATGAGCAGTTCTTC. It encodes CASSFGATGVDEQFF.

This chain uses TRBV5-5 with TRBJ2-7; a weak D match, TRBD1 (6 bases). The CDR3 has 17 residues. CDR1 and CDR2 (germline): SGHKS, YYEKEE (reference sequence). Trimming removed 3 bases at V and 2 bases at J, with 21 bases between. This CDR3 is CASSSDLQGKGAYEQYF. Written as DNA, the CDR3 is TGTGCCAGCAGCTCGGACCTACAGGGAAAAGGGGCCTACGAGCAGTACTTC.

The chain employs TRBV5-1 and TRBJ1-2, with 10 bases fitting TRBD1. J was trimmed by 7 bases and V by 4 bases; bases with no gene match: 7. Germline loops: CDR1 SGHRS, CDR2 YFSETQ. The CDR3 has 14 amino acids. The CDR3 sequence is CASSPEGQGFGYTF. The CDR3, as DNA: TGCGCCAGCAGCCCCGAGGGACAGGGGTTTGGCTACACCTTC. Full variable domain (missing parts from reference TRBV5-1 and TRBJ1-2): KAGVTQTPRYLIKTRGQQVTLSCSPISGHRSVSWYQQTPGQGLQFLFEYFSETQRNKGNFPGRFSGRQFSNSRSEMNVSTLELGDSALYLCASSPEGQGFGYTFGSGTRLTVV.

CDR3: CASSLGTSSNQPQHF. The CDR3 region has the DNA TGTGCCAGCAGTCTAGGGACTTCGAGCAATCAGCCCCAGCATTTT. The chain has TRBV27 and TRBJ1-5, with D possibly being TRBD1 (5 bases). This CDR3 is 15 amino acids long. V dropped 5 bases and J dropped 1 base, with 12 bases sitting between them. In germline, CDR1 is MNHEY, CDR2 SMNVEV (reference sequence).

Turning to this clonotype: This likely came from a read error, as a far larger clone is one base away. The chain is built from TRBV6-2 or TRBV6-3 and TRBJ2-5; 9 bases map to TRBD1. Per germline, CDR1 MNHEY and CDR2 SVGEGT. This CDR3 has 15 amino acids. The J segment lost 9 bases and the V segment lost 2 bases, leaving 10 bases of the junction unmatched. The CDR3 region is CASSYPGQGIEAQYF. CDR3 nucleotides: TGTGCCAGCAGTTACCCGGGACAGGGAATCGAGGCCCAGTACTTC.

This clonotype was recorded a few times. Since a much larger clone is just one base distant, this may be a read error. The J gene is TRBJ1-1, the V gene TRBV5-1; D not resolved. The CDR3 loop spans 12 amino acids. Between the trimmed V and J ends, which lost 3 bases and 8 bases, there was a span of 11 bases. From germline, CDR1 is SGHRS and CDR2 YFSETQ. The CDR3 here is CASSSINGEAFF. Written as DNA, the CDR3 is TGCGCCAGCAGCTCGATTAACGGGGAAGCTTTCTTT.

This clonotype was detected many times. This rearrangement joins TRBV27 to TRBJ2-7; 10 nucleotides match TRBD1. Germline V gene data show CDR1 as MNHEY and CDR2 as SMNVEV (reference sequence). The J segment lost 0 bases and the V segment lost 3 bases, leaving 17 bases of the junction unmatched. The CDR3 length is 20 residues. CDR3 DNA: TGTGCCAGCAGTTTTGGTCCGGGACAGGGGAAGTTTGGGAGCTCCTACGAGCAGTACTTC. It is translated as CASSFGPGQGKFGSSYEQYF.

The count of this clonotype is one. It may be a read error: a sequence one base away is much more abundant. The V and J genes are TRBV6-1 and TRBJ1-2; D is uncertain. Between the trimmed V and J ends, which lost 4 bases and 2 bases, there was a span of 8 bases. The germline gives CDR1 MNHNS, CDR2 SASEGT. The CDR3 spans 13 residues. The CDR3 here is CASSGILNYGYTF. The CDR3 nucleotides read TGTGCCAGCAGTGGGATACTGAACTATGGCTACACCTTC.

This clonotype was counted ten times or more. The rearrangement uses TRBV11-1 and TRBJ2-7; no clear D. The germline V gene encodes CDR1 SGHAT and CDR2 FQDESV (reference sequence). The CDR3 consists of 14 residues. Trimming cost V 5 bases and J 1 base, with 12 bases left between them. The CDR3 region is CASSPAPQSYEQYF. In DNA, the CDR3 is TGTGCCAGCAGCCCCGCACCCCAGTCCTACGAGCAGTACTTC.

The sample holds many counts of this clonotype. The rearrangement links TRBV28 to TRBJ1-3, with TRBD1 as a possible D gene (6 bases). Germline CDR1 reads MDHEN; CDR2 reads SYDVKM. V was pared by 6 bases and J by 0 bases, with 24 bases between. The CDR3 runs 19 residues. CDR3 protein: CASSFSWGPLASSGNTIYF. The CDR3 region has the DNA TGTGCCAGCAGCTTCTCGTGGGGGCCGCTGGCCTCCTCTGGAAACACCATATATTTT.

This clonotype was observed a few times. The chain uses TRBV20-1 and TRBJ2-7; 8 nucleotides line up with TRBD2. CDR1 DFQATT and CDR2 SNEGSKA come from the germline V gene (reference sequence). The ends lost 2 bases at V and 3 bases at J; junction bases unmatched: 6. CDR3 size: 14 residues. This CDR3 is CSARNPAGGYEQYF. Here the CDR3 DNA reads TGCAGTGCTAGAAACCCGGCGGGGGGCTACGAGCAGTACTTC.

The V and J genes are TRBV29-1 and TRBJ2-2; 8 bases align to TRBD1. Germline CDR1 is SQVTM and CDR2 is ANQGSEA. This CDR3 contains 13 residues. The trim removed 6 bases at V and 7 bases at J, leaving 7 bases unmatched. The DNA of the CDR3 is TGCAGCGTGGGAGGACAGGGCTACGGGGAGCTGTTTTTT. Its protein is CSVGGQGYGELFF.

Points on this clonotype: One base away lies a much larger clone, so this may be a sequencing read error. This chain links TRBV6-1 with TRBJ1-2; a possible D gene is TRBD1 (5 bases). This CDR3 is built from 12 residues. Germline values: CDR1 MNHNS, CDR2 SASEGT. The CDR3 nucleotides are TGTACCGTGCCACCCGGGGCCTATGGCTACACCTTC. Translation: CTVPPGAYGYTF.

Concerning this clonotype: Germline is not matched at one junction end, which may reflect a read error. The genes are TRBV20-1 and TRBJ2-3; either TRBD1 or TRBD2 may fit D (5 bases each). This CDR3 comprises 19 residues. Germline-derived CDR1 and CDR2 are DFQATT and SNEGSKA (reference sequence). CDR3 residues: CRAREVQGPSLKSTDTQYF. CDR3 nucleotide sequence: TGCAGAGCTAGAGAAGTCCAGGGACCATCTCTAAAGAGCACAGATACGCAGTATTTT.

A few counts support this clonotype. The DNA of the CDR3 is TGCAGTGCTAGAGATCTGTATACCAGCGTCAGAAACACTGAAGCTTTCTTT. The encoded protein is CSARDLYTSVRNTEAFF. V is TRBV20-1 and J is TRBJ1-1; D gene ambiguous. The CDR3 has 17 residues. Germline loops: CDR1 DFQATT, CDR2 SNEGSKA (reference sequence). Trimming left V 0 bases short and J 2 bases short, with 19 bases between.

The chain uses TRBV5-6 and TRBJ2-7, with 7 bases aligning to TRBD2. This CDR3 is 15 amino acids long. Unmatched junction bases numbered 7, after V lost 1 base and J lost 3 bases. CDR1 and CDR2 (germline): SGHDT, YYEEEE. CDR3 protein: CASSLWREPNYEQYF. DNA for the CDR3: TGTGCCAGCAGCTTGTGGCGGGAGCCTAACTACGAGCAGTACTTC.

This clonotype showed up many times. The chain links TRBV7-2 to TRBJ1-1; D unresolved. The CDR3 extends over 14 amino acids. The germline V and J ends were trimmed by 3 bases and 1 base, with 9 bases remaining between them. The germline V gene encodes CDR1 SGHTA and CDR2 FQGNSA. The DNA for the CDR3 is TGTGCCAGCAGCTTGATCTCACAGAACACTGAAGCTTTCTTT. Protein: CASSLISQNTEAFF.

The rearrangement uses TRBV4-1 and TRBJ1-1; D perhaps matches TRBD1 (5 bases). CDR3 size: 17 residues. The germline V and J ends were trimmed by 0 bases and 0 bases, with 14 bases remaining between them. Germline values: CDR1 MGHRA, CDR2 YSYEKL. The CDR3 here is CASSQDLGRRVNTEAFF. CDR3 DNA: TGCGCCAGCAGCCAAGATCTTGGTCGCAGGGTGAACACTGAAGCTTTCTTT.

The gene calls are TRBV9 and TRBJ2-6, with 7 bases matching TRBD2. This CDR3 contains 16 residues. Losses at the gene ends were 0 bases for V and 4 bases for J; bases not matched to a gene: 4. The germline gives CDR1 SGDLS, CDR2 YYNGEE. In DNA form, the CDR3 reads TGTGCCAGCAGCGTAGGGGGGGGGTTGGGGGCCAACGTCCTGACTTTC. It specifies CASSVGGGLGANVLTF.

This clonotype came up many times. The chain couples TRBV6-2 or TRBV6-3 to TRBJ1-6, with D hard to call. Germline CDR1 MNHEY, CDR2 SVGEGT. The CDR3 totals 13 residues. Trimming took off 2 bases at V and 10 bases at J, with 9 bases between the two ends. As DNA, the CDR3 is TGTGCCAGCAGTTACGAGCTAGCATCACCCCTCCACTTT. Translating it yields CASSYELASPLHF.